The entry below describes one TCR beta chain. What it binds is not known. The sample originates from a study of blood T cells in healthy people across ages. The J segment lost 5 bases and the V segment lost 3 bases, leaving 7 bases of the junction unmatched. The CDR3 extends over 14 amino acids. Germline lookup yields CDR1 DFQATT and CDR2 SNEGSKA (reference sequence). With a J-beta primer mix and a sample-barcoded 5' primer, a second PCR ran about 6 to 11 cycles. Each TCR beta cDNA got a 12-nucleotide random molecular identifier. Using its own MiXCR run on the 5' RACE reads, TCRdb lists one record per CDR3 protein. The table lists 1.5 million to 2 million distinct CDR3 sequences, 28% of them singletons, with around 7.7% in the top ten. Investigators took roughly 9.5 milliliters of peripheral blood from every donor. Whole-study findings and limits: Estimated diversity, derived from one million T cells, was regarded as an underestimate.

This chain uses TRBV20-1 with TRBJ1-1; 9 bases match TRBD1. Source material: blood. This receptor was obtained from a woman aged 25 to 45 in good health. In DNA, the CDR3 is TGCAGTGCTAGTGCGGGACAGGGTTGGACTGAAGCTTTCTTT. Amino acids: CSASAGQGWTEAFF.